The T cell receptor (beta chain) under discussion was sequenced for a study of T cell repertoires in cytomegalovirus infection. This CDR3 has 13 residues. The V gene's germline CDR1 is MNHEY and CDR2 SVGEGT. Trimming cost V 8 bases and J 6 bases; bases outside gene matches: 2. TCRdb passed the reads through MiXCR, listing each CDR3 protein once. The sample records some 560,000 distinct CDR3 sequences, roughly 42% being singletons. Concerning this clonotype itself: Its antigen is as yet unknown.

The chain carries TRBV6-2 or TRBV6-3 and TRBJ2-1, with 12 positions matching TRBD1. The sequence came from a human donor in good health (CMV status not recorded). Some clones in this sample may be carry-over from other donors' samples. The sample consisted of cultured PBMCs, taken from culture after CMV antigen stimulation. CDR3 loop: CASGTGGPNEQFF. Written as DNA, the CDR3 is TGTGCCAGCGGGACAGGGGGCCCCAATGAGCAGTTCTTC.